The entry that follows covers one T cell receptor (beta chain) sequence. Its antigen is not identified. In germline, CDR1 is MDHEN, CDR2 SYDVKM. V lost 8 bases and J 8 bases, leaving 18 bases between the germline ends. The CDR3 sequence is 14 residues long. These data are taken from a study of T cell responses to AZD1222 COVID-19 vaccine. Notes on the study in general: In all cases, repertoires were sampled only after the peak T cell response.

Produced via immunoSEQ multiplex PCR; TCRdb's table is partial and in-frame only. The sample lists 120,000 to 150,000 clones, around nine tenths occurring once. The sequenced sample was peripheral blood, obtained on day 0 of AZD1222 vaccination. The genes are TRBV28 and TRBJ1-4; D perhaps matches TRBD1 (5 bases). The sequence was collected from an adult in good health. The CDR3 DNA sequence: TGTGCCAGCCTAAGGCAGGGTAAAGGCGAAAAACTGTTTTTT. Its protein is CASLRQGKGEKLFF.